Shown below are 4 T cell receptor beta chains from a single sample sequenced in a study of PD-1 blockade in mismatch repair-deficient tumors (dated by TCRdb to the late 2010s). The library relied on the immunoSEQ multiplex PCR assay. The table was pulled from immuneACCESS by TCRdb, which kept in-frame rearrangements only. Such tables lose some clones; where checked, under half of the loss comes from unresolved V genes, and the rest has no known cause. This sample is represented by tens of thousands of clones; over 65% of them were singletons. 3% to 3.5% of the sample lies in the top ten. Sequences were derived from peripheral blood, sampled 4 weeks after starting pembrolizumab. The source is an adult with mismatch repair-deficient cancer.

The V and J genes are TRBV18 and TRBJ1-1, with no clear D. Trimming left V 3 bases short and J 3 bases short, with 8 bases between. The CDR3 loop spans 13 amino acids. Germline V gives CDR1 KGHSH, CDR2 LQKENI. The CDR3 is CASSPREHTEAFF. The DNA of the CDR3 is TGTGCCAGCTCACCCCGGGAGCACACTGAAGCTTTCTTT.

The V call is TRBV4-1, the J call TRBJ2-5; 7 bases are a match to TRBD2. After removal of 1 base from V and 1 base from J, the junction contained 3 bases not matched to a gene. The CDR3 runs 15 residues. CDR1 MGHRA and CDR2 YSYEKL come from the germline V gene. Here the CDR3 DNA reads TGCGCCAGCAGCCAAGTAGCTAGCGGCCAAGAGACCCAGTACTTC. Its translation is CASSQVASGQETQYF.

The CDR3 region is CASSLSEGGTEAFF. The CDR3 coding sequence is TGTGCCAGCAGCCTGTCCGAAGGGGGCACTGAAGCTTTCTTT. The chain carries TRBV9 and TRBJ1-1; D is perhaps TRBD1 (6 bases). There are 14 residues in the CDR3. Trimming cost V 4 bases and J 4 bases, with 14 bases left between them. Per the germline V gene, CDR1 is SGDLS and CDR2 is YYNGEE.

As to this clone: This specimen includes other DNA sequences encoding the same CDR3. V and J are TRBV5-1 and TRBJ2-1, with 8 bases fitting TRBD1. Germline V lookup: CDR1 SGHRS, CDR2 YFSETQ. V shed 4 bases, J shed 5 bases, and the junction held 8 bases outside the gene matches. The CDR3 totals 15 residues. In DNA, the CDR3 is TGCGCCAGCAGCCCTGGGGGGACAGGAGACAATGAGCAGTTCTTC. It translates to CASSPGGTGDNEQFF.